Presented here are 19 T cell receptor beta chains from one specimen sequenced in a study of T cells in Graves' hyperthyroidism and ophthalmopathy. Amplification targeted TCR beta CDR3 regions from RNA transcripts. First-round RT-PCR with HTBI primers amplified the TCR CDR3 region. Each CDR3 protein is one row after TCRdb ran MiXCR on the multiplex PCR reads. The repertoire holds 340,000 or so distinct CDR3 sequences, with about 15% as singletons. Sequencing was performed on blood. The receptors here all came from a man aged 30 to 39 with Graves' hyperthyroidism.

The table lists this clonotype with many counts. This sequence joins TRBV12-3 or TRBV12-4 and TRBJ2-1; no firm D call. The CDR3 has 17 amino acids. Trimming took off 7 bases at V and 4 bases at J, with 23 bases between the two ends. The CDR3: CASTADGPPVGYNEQFF. The CDR3 bases are TGTGCCAGCACCGCGGACGGCCCACCTGTTGGGTACAATGAGCAGTTCTTC.

The chain uses TRBV9 and TRBJ1-4; the D gene is possibly TRBD1 (5 bases). From germline, CDR1 is SGDLS and CDR2 YYNGEE. This CDR3 has 15 amino acids. Deletions cut 0 bases from V and 7 bases from J, with 13 bases between. DNA of the CDR3: TGTGCCAGCAGCGTAGAAGCTGGGGCTTCTGAAAAACTGTTTTTT. Its protein product is CASSVEAGASEKLFF.

As regards this clonotype: The junction departs from the called germline gene at one end, perhaps through a read error. V is TRBV5-1 and J is TRBJ2-3; a weak D match, TRBD2 (7 bases). Germline V CDR1 and CDR2: SGHRS, YFSETQ. The CDR3 has 15 amino acids. The CDR3 loop reads CASSLAGGQSDPQYF. The CDR3 nucleotides are TGCGCCAGCAGCTTGGCGGGAGGACAGTCAGATCCGCAGTATTTT.

This clonotype was recorded a few times. CDR3 bases: TGTGCCAGCAGCCAAGGGGAGGGGTTCGAGCAGTACTTC. This gives the protein CASSQGEGFEQYF. The chain uses TRBV4-2 and TRBJ2-7; 7 nucleotides line up with TRBD2. CDR1 LGHNA and CDR2 YNFKEQ come from the germline V gene. This CDR3 is built from 13 residues. The J segment lost 6 bases and the V segment lost 1 base, leaving 3 bases of the junction unmatched.

This clonotype appeared once. The chain combines TRBV9 with TRBJ2-1, with D perhaps TRBD1 (5 bases). Germline loops: CDR1 SGDLS, CDR2 YYNGEE. The CDR3 covers 16 residues. V was shortened by 2 bases and J by 2 bases, with 14 bases between the two germline ends. For the CDR3, the DNA is TGTGCCAGCAGCGTTAATCAGGGATCCCCCTACAATGAGCAGTTCTTC. Residues: CASSVNQGSPYNEQFF.

This clonotype was counted a few times. V usage is TRBV20-1 and J usage is TRBJ2-5; TRBD2 is a possible D gene (5 bases). The length of the CDR3 is 15 residues. Deletions cut 0 bases from V and 5 bases from J, with 16 bases between. From germline, CDR1 is DFQATT and CDR2 SNEGSKA (reference sequence). CDR3: CSARDPTRGGETQYF. CDR3 DNA sequence: TGCAGTGCTAGAGACCCAACCCGGGGTGGGGAGACCCAGTACTTC.

This chain connects TRBV20-1 to TRBJ2-3, with D unclear. CDR1 and CDR2 (germline): DFQATT, SNEGSKA (reference sequence). The CDR3 sequence is 13 residues long. V lost 7 bases, J lost 2 bases, and 13 bases lay in between. CDR3 coding DNA: TGCAGTGTCGTTCAAGGATTCACAGATACGCAGTATTTT. This sequence encodes CSVVQGFTDTQYF.

The chain joins TRBV6-1 to TRBJ2-7; 10 bases map to TRBD2. Trimming removed 10 bases from V and 0 bases from J; junction bases left unmatched: 9. The CDR3 loop spans 15 amino acids. Germline lookup yields CDR1 MNHNS and CDR2 SASEGT. Written as DNA, the CDR3 is TGTGCCACTTCTGGACTAGCGGATAGCTCCTACGAGCAGTACTTC. This gives the protein CATSGLADSSYEQYF.

The rearrangement uses TRBV28 and TRBJ2-1; unclear D gene. Germline V gene sequence: CDR1 MDHEN, CDR2 SYDVKM. V lost 3 bases and J lost 0, with 12 bases in between. The CDR3 contains 16 residues. The CDR3 DNA follows: TGTGCCAGCAGTTTTAGATGGGCTAGCTCCTACAATGAGCAGTTCTTC. Translation: CASSFRWASSYNEQFF.

This clonotype has a handful of counts. The V gene is TRBV5-1, the J gene TRBJ2-1; the match to TRBD1 covers 8 bases. This CDR3 spans 15 amino acids. In germline, CDR1 is SGHRS, CDR2 YFSETQ. V shed 4 bases and J 5 bases; nucleotides not matched to a gene: 8. CDR3 bases: TGCGCCAGCAGCCCTGGGACAGGTCCACACAATGAGCAGTTCTTC. This encodes CASSPGTGPHNEQFF.

This clonotype was seen a handful of times. The rearrangement links TRBV28 to TRBJ2-7, with 7 bases aligning to TRBD1. The germline V gene has CDR1 MDHEN and CDR2 SYDVKM. The CDR3 is 13 residues long. J was trimmed by 5 bases and V by 6 bases; bases with no gene match: 7. The CDR3 loop is CASRTAGGDEQYF. CDR3 in DNA: TGTGCCAGCAGAACCGCAGGGGGAGACGAGCAGTACTTC. Complete variable domain (other parts from reference TRBV28 and TRBJ2-7): DVKVTQSSRYLVKRTGEKVFLECVQDMDHENMFWYRQDPGLGLRLIYFSYDVKMKEKGDIPEGYSVSREKKERFSLILESASTNQTSMYLCASRTAGGDEQYFGPGTRLTVT.

This rearrangement joins TRBV7-2 to TRBJ2-7; D not resolved. Per the germline V gene, CDR1 is SGHTA and CDR2 is FQGNSA. Trimming shortened V by 3 bases and J by 2 bases, and 8 bases separated the two germline ends. There are 13 residues in the CDR3. Written as DNA, the CDR3 is TGTGCCAGCAGCTTTAGGGCCCCCTACGAGCAGTACTTC. This translates into CASSFRAPYEQYF.

This sequence joins TRBV29-1 and TRBJ2-5; TRBD2 aligns across 9 bases. CDR1 and CDR2 from the germline V gene are SQVTM and ANQGSEA. The V gene end was trimmed by 5 bases and the J gene end by 5 bases; junction bases not matched to a gene: 3. This CDR3 spans 12 amino acids. In DNA form, the CDR3 reads TGCAGCGTTACGGCGGGAGGGGAGACCCAGTACTTC. This sequence encodes CSVTAGGETQYF.

This clonotype was counted at least ten times. CDR3 sequence reads: CSAKGALVADTQYF. CDR3 DNA sequence: TGCAGTGCTAAAGGGGCACTGGTCGCAGATACGCAGTATTTT. The chain employs TRBV20-1 and TRBJ2-3; D perhaps matches TRBD1 (5 bases). V was shortened by 4 bases and J by 4 bases, with 15 bases between the two germline ends. This CDR3 region has 14 residues. Germline V gene sequence: CDR1 DFQATT, CDR2 SNEGSKA (reference sequence).

The chain joins TRBV10-3 to TRBJ2-7; 8 bases map to TRBD1. The junction had 9 bases not matched to a gene; V was cut back by 9 bases and J by 5 bases. The CDR3 runs to 13 residues. CDR1 and CDR2 (germline): ENHRY, SYGVKD. The CDR3 protein is CAINRGFRDEQYF. CDR3 nucleotide sequence: TGTGCCATTAACAGGGGGTTTAGGGACGAGCAGTACTTC.

This clonotype was detected ten times or more. The chain combines TRBV7-8 with TRBJ1-1; perhaps TRBD1 as D (5 bases). Germline assignment: CDR1 SGHVS and CDR2 FQNEAQ. Trimming shortened V by 5 bases and J by 4 bases, and 20 bases separated the two germline ends. The CDR3 spans 16 residues. CDR3 nucleotide sequence: TGTGCCAGCAGCCCCCGGGGCCTAAGAGGTGGCACTGAAGCTTTCTTT. Translating gives CASSPRGLRGGTEAFF.

Many counts were recorded for this clonotype. The rearrangement uses TRBV11-2 and TRBJ2-7, with D perhaps TRBD2 (6 bases). V lost 4 bases, J lost 6 bases, and 16 bases lay in between. This CDR3 has 14 residues. CDR1 SGHAT and CDR2 FQNNGV come from the germline V gene. The CDR3 loop reads CASSSSGRVGEQYF. The CDR3 DNA sequence: TGTGCCAGCAGCTCCTCCGGGAGAGTCGGCGAGCAGTACTTC.

DNA of the CDR3: TGTGCCAGCAGTAATCATGGAGCGGGACTTGGGGGACCTGAAAAACTGTTTTTT. Encoded protein: CASSNHGAGLGGPEKLFF. The rearrangement links TRBV28 to TRBJ1-4, with D tentatively TRBD1 (5 bases). Germline CDR1 MDHEN, CDR2 SYDVKM. V shed 5 bases and J shed 7 bases, with 26 bases lying between them. The CDR3 spans 18 residues. Using reference TRBV28 and TRBJ1-4 for the parts outside the CDR3, the full variable domain is DVKVTQSSRYLVKRTGEKVFLECVQDMDHENMFWYRQDPGLGLRLIYFSYDVKMKEKGDIPEGYSVSREKKERFSLILESASTNQTSMYLCASSNHGAGLGGPEKLFFGSGTQLSVL.

The chain recombines TRBV29-1 with TRBJ2-7, with a tentative D call TRBD2 (5 bases). V lost 7 bases to trimming and J lost 2 bases, with 21 bases between them. The CDR3 loop spans 15 amino acids. The germline V gene has CDR1 SQVTM and CDR2 ANQGSEA. The CDR3 protein is CSALLGEMGAYEQYF. In nucleotides, the CDR3 is TGCAGCGCCCTCCTCGGGGAAATGGGAGCCTACGAGCAGTACTTC.